The 11 T cell receptor beta chains reported below all come from one sample, sequenced in a study of T cell responses to AZD1222 COVID-19 vaccine. Generated by immunoSEQ multiplex PCR, the TCRdb table keeps only in-frame clones and is missing some. The sample has 150,000 or so clones; about 91% are singletons. The sequencing used peripheral blood, collected 28 days after the second AZD1222 dose. The source is an adult who received the AZD1222 COVID-19 vaccine.

The chain couples TRBV6-4 to TRBJ1-2; D uncertain. CDR1 is MRHNA and CDR2 is SNTAGT in the germline V gene. Trimming took off 3 bases at V and 4 bases at J, with 15 bases between the two ends. The CDR3 length is 15 residues. CDR3 DNA: TGTGCCAGCAGTGATGGGATCCTTAATATCTATGGCTACACCTTC. Translating gives CASSDGILNIYGYTF.

About this clone: Germline and junction disagree at one end, which may indicate a read error. V is TRBV6-2 or TRBV6-3 and J is TRBJ1-1, with D unclear. This CDR3 is 12 amino acids long. Germline V lookup: CDR1 MNHEY, CDR2 SVGEGT. Here the CDR3 reads CASIYGPFEAFF. Written as DNA, the CDR3 is TGTGCCAGCATTTACGGGCCCTTTGAAGCTTTCTTT.

This clone showed up just a few times. This sequence joins TRBV3-1 (or the pseudogene TRBV3-2) and TRBJ1-2; D unclear. The CDR3 consists of 13 residues. Germline CDR1 and CDR2: LGHDT and YNNKEL (reference sequence). Trimming stripped 5 bases from V and 8 bases from J, with 15 bases between. Here the CDR3 DNA reads TGTGCCAGCAGCTACATATCGGGGTTCGGCTACACCTTC. As protein: CASSYISGFGYTF.

The V gene is TRBV27, the J gene TRBJ1-1, with D possibly TRBD1 on 5 matching bases. Germline loops: CDR1 MNHEY, CDR2 SMNVEV (reference sequence). The CDR3 is 16 residues long. Trimming stripped 0 bases from V and 1 base from J, with 12 bases between. The CDR3 sequence: CASSLSRASRNTEAFF. The CDR3 nucleotides read TGTGCCAGCAGTTTATCCAGGGCGAGTAGGAACACTGAAGCTTTCTTT.

The chain uses TRBV18 and TRBJ1-4; 8 bases align to TRBD1. J lost 4 bases, V lost 3 bases, and 1 base had no gene match. Germline CDR1 reads KGHSH; CDR2 reads LQKENI. The CDR3 sequence is 14 residues long. CDR3 bases: TGTGCCAGCTCACCGGGACAGGATAATGAAAAACTGTTTTTT. Encoded protein: CASSPGQDNEKLFF.

The rearrangement joins TRBV19 to TRBJ1-2; perhaps TRBD1 as D (6 bases). The CDR3 runs 14 residues. V was cut by 3 bases and J by 4 bases, with 12 bases left in between. The germline gives CDR1 LNHDA, CDR2 SQIVND (reference sequence). As DNA, the CDR3 is TGTGCCAGTAGTATTCAAGGACAGCCCTATGGCTACACCTTC. This translates into CASSIQGQPYGYTF. The full variable domain, rest sourced from reference TRBV19 and TRBJ1-2, is DGGITQSPKYLFRKEGQNVTLSCEQNLNHDAMYWYRQDPGQGLRLIYYSQIVNDFQKGDIAEGYSVSREKKESFPLTVTSAQKNPTAFYLCASSIQGQPYGYTFGSGTRLTVV.

The chain uses TRBV2 and TRBJ1-4; no reliable D call. V was cut by 7 bases and J by 5 bases, with 8 bases left in between. The germline V gene encodes CDR1 SNHLY and CDR2 FYNNEI. The CDR3 is 12 amino acids. CDR3 residues: CASMRRNEKLFF. The CDR3 region has the DNA TGTGCCAGCATGAGAAGAAATGAAAAACTGTTTTTT.

The genes are TRBV4-2 and TRBJ2-7; tentative D call: TRBD1 (5 bases). Germline lookup yields CDR1 LGHNA and CDR2 YNFKEQ. Trimming took off 6 bases at V and 1 base at J, with 13 bases between the two ends. The CDR3 is 14 amino acids. CDR3 nucleotide sequence: TGTGCCAGCAGTTTCGCGGACACGTCCTACGAGCAGTACTTC. As protein: CASSFADTSYEQYF.

This clone was observed a single time. The V gene is TRBV11-2, the J gene TRBJ2-5; TRBD2 aligns across 12 bases. Germline V CDR1 and CDR2: SGHAT, FQNNGV. V was clipped by 1 base and J by 0 bases; unmatched bases: 6. The CDR3 runs to 18 residues. Written as DNA, the CDR3 is TGTGCCAGCAGCTTAGGGTTTCTAGCGGGGGGGGACCAAGAGACCCAGTACTTC. Its protein product is CASSLGFLAGGDQETQYF.

The V gene is TRBV7-2, the J gene TRBJ2-2, with D perhaps matching TRBD2 (7 bases). The CDR3 runs to 16 residues. From germline, CDR1 is SGHTA and CDR2 FQGNSA. V was clipped by 6 bases and J by 0 bases, with 14 bases between them. CDR3 nucleotides: TGTGCCAGCAGTTCACGGGGGGCCGCGAACACCGGGGAGCTGTTTTTT. This sequence encodes CASSSRGAANTGELFF.

This clone was seen a few times. The chain recombines TRBV4-3 with TRBJ2-1, with D perhaps matching TRBD2 (6 bases). Trimming cost V 0 bases and J 5 bases, with 8 bases left between them. The CDR3 contains 14 residues. Germline CDR1 is LGHNA and CDR2 is YSLEER. The CDR3 spells CASSQEGTHNEQFF. In nucleotides, the CDR3 is TGCGCCAGCAGCCAAGAGGGGACTCACAATGAGCAGTTCTTC.